This record looks at one T cell receptor (beta chain) sequence and its context. V was pared by 0 bases and J by 7 bases, with 7 bases between. Per germline, CDR1 SGHRS and CDR2 YFSETQ. This CDR3 contains 12 residues. This sample is drawn from a study of OX40 agonist ivuxolimab in advanced cancers. Study-wide context: Every 2 weeks, ivuxolimab was infused into the patients intravenously at between 0.01 and 10 mg/kg.

Sequencing used immunoSEQ multiplex PCR; TCRdb keeps in-frame clones, though not all of them. The table includes around 72,000 clones, 90% to 95% detected once. This material consisted of CD4+ or CD8+ T cells sorted from blood, taken in a trial of the OX40 agonist ivuxolimab. This sequence was found in an adult with an advanced solid tumor such as melanoma, head and neck, liver or kidney cancer. The chain couples TRBV5-1 to TRBJ1-2; D gene unclear. CDR3 loop: CASSLVGVGYTF. Written as DNA, the CDR3 is TGCGCCAGCAGCTTGGTCGGGGTTGGCTACACCTTC.